This TCR beta chain was obtained from a study of blood T cell repertoires in COVID-19. Using immunoSEQ multiplex PCR, the repertoire was profiled, and TCRdb retains in-frame clones only, with some absent. The sample yields under 250,000 clones, roughly 84% seen once. CDR3 length: 14 residues. V dropped 1 base and J dropped 4 bases, with 10 bases sitting between them. The V gene's germline CDR1 is LNHNV and CDR2 YYDKDF (reference sequence). Input material: peripheral blood. The sequence was collected from a man aged 35 to 55 with acute or convalescent COVID-19. The chain uses TRBV15 and TRBJ1-1; D remains ambiguous. The CDR3 DNA sequence: TGTGCCACCAGCAGAGGCAGGACTGCCACTGAAGCTTTCTTT. This encodes CATSRGRTATEAFF.